What follows describes a single T cell receptor (beta chain). The CDR3 consists of 14 residues. Trimming cost V 0 bases and J 0 bases, with 7 bases left between them. Per the germline V gene, CDR1 is SGDLS and CDR2 is YYNGEE. This entry belongs to a study of blood T cell repertoires in COVID-19. Study background: The United States, Italy and Spain supplied acute and convalescent COVID-19 samples. PBMCs, B-cell-depleted T cells, or T cells provided the cDNA or gDNA that made up the material.

Authors' analysis steps: Amplification of reference gene primers provided the estimated nucleated cell counts. The method was immunoSEQ multiplex PCR; TCRdb's version includes in-frame clones alone and lacks a portion of them. The V and J calls and clone size come from that table; D and trimming were worked out from the DNA. The data contain fewer than 110,000 clones, around 92% of them singletons. The sample comprised peripheral blood. This clonotype was obtained from a man in his fifties with active COVID-19. The rearrangement joins TRBV9 to TRBJ2-7; D may be TRBD2 (5 bases). In DNA form, the CDR3 reads TGTGCCAGCAGCGTAGCAAGCGGCTCCTACGAGCAGTACTTC. Protein sequence: CASSVASGSYEQYF.